This T cell receptor (beta chain) was recovered during a study of blood T cell repertoires in COVID-19. The method was immunoSEQ multiplex PCR; TCRdb's version includes in-frame clones alone and lacks a portion of them. Among around 80,000 clones listed, 82% were seen once. The CDR3 totals 12 residues. V was pared by 3 bases and J by 8 bases, with 7 bases between. Germline V gives CDR1 SGHTA, CDR2 FQGTGA. This receptor was taken from a human donor in a cohort sampled during active COVID-19. Specimen: peripheral blood. This chain links TRBV7-3 with TRBJ2-2, with D possibly TRBD1 on 6 matching bases. The CDR3 loop is CASSFGQGELFF. The DNA of the CDR3 is TGTGCCAGCAGCTTTGGACAGGGGGAGCTGTTTTTT.